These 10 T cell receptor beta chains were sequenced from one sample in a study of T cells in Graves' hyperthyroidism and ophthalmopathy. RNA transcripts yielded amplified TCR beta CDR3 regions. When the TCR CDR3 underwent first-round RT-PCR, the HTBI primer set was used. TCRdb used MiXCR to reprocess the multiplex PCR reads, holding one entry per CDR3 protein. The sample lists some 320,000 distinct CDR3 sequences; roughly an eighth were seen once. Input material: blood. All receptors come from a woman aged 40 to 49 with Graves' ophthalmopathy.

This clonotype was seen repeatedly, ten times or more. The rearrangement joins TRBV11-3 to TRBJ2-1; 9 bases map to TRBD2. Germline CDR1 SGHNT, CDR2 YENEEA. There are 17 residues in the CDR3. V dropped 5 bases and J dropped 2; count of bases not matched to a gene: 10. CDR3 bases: TGTGCCAGCAGCCCACTCACTTCTAGCGGGGCCTACAATGAGCAGTTCTTC. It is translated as CASSPLTSSGAYNEQFF. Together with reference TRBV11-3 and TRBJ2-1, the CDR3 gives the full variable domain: EAGVVQSPRYKIIEKKQPVAFWCNPISGHNTLYWYLQNLGQGPELLIRYENEEAVDDSQLPKDRFSAERLKGVDSTLKIQPAELGDSAVYLCASSPLTSSGAYNEQFFGPGTRLTVL.

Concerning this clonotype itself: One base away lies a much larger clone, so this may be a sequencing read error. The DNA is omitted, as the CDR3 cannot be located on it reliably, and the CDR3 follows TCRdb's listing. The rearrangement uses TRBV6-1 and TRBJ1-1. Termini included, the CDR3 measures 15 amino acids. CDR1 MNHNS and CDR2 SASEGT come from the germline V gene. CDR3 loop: CASSAAVGGGTEALF.

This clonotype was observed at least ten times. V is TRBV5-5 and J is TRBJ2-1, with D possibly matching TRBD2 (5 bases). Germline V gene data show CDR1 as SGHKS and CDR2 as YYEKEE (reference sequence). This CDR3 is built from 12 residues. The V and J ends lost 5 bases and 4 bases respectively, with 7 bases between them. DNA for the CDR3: TGTGCCAGCAGTAGAGGGTACAATGAGCAGTTCTTC. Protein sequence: CASSRGYNEQFF.

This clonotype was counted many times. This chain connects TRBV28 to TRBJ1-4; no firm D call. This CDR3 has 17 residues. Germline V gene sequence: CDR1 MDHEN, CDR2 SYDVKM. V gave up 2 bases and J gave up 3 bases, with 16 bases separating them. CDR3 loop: CASSLGSTGYANEKLFF. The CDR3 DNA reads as TGTGCCAGCAGTTTAGGCTCAACCGGTTACGCTAATGAAAAACTGTTTTTT.

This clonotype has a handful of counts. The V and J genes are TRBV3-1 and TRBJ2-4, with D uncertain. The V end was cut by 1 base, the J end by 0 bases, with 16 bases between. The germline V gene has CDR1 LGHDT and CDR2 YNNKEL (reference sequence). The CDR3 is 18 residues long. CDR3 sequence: CASSQGQSGGIAKNIQYF. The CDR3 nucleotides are TGTGCCAGCAGCCAAGGTCAGAGTGGTGGTATAGCCAAAAACATTCAGTACTTC.

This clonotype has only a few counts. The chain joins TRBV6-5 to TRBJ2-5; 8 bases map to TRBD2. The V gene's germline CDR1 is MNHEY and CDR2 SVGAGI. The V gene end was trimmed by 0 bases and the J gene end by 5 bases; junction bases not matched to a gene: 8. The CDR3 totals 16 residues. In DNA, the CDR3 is TGTGCCAGCAGTTACTCGAGGTTCGAGCGGGAGGAGACCCAGTACTTC. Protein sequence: CASSYSRFEREETQYF.

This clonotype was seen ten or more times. The CDR3 nucleotides are TGTGCCAGCAGTTCGGACTCTAGCACAGATACGCAGTATTTT. Translation gives CASSSDSSTDTQYF. The V and J genes are TRBV12-3 or TRBV12-4 and TRBJ2-3; the D gene is possibly TRBD2 (5 bases). The CDR3 has 14 residues. The germline V and J ends were trimmed by 4 bases and 0 bases, with 8 bases remaining between them.

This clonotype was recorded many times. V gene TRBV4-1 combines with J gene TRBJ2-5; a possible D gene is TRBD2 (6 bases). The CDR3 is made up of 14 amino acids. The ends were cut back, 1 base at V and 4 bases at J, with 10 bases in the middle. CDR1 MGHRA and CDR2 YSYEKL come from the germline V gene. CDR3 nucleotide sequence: TGCGCCAGCAGCCAAGTTTCGGGGGTAGAGACCCAGTACTTC. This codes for CASSQVSGVETQYF.

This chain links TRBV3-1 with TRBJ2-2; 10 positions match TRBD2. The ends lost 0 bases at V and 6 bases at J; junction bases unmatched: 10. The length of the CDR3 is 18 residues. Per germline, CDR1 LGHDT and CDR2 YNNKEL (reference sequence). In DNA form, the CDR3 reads TGTGCCAGCAGCCAAGATTGGCAGAAGCGGGGGGGCCCCGGGGAGCTGTTTTTT. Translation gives CASSQDWQKRGGPGELFF.

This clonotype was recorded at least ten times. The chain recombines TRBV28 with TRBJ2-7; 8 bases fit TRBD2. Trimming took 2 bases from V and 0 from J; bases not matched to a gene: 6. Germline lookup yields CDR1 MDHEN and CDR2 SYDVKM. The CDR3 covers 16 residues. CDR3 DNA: TGTGCCAGCAGTTTAGGACTAGCTGCCAGCTCCTACGAGCAGTACTTC. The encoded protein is CASSLGLAASSYEQYF.